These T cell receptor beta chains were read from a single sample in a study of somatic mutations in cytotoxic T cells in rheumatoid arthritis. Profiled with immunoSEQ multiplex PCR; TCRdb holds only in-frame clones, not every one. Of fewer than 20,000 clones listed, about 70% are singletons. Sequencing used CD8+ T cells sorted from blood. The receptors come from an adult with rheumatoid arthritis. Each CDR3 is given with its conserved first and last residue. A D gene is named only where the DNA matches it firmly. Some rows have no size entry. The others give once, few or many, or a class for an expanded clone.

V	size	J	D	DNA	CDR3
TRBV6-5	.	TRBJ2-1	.	TGTGCCAGCAGTTACTCGGGGGGCTCCTACAATGAGCAGTTCTTC	CASSYSGGSYNEQFF
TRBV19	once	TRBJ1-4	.	TGTGCCAGTAGTATATCGGGAGCAACTAATGAAAAACTGTTTTTT	CASSISGATNEKLFF
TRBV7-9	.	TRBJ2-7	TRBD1	TGTGCCAGCAGCTTAGTGGGGACAGGGTCCCACGAGCAGTACTTC	CASSLVGTGSHEQYF
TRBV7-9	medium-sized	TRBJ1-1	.	TGTGCCAGCAGCCAAGCGGGCAACAGAAAAGCTTTCTTT	CASSQAGNRKAFF
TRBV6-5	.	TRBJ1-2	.	TGTGCCAGCAGTATCGACAGGACCTCTAACTATGGCTACACCTTC	CASSIDRTSNYGYTF
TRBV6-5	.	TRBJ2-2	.	TGTGCCAGCACAATGGCAGGGAAAACCGGGGAGCTGTTTTTT	CASTMAGKTGELFF
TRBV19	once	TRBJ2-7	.	TGTGCCAGTAGTATTTTTGGGGACGGGGGCGAGCAGTACTTC	CASSIFGDGGEQYF
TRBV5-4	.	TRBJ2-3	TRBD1	TGTGCCAGCAGCTCCGATCTTGGACCAGGGGGCTACGATACGCAGTATTTT	CASSSDLGPGGYDTQYF
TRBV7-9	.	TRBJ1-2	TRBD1	TGTGCCAGCAGCCAGGACAGGGACTCATTAGGAAACTATGGCTACACCTTC	CASSQDRDSLGNYGYTF
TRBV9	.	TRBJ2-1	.	TGTGCCAGCAGCGTAGCGGACAGCTACAATGAGCAGTTCTTC	CASSVADSYNEQFF
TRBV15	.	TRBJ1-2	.	TGTGCCACCAGCAGAGTGGAGGAGGGCGAGGGTGGCTACACCTTC	CATSRVEEGEGGYTF
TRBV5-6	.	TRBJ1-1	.	TGTGCCAGCAGCGAGGGTAGGACCATTGAAGCTTTCTTT	CASSEGRTIEAFF